The clone carrying this TCR beta chain was seen a few times. Its antigen remains unknown. Germline CDR1 MNHEY, CDR2 SVGAGI. CDR3 length: 15 amino acids. Trimming stripped 2 bases from V and 0 bases from J, with 5 bases between. This sample stems from a study of T cell responses to AZD1222 COVID-19 vaccine. Broader study findings: Donors skewed white British and female; clonal diversity was possibly underestimated. Dominant at 160-218 and 743-854, vaccine-associated CD4 TCRs also spanned spike.

TCRdb's copy holds only in-frame clones and misses some; the assay was immunoSEQ multiplex PCR. The profile shows some 130,000 clones, around nine tenths of them singletons. The chain is built from TRBV6-5 and TRBJ2-6, with no clear D. The TCR was taken from an adult in good health. This sample comprised peripheral blood, obtained on day 0 of AZD1222 vaccination. This CDR3 is CASSYGDSGANVLTF. CDR3 sequence (DNA): TGTGCCAGCAGTTACGGGGACTCTGGGGCCAACGTCCTGACTTTC.